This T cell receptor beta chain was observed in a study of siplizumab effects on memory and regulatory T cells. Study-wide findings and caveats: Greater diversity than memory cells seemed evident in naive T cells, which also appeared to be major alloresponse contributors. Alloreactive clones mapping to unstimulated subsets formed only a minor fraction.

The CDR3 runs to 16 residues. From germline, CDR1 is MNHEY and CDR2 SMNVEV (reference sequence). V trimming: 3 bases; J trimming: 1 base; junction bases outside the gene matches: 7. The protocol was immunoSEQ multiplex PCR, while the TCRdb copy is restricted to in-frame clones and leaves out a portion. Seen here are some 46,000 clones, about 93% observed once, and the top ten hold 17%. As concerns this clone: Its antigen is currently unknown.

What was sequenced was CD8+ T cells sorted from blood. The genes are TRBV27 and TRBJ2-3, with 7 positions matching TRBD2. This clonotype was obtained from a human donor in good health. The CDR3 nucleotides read TGTGCCAGCAGTTTCTCGGCGGGGGAGGGCACAGATACGCAGTATTTT. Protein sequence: CASSFSAGEGTDTQYF.